Included here is one T cell receptor beta chain sequence, with context. These data belong to a study of blood T cell repertoires in COVID-19. Whole-study context: The analysed material was cDNA or gDNA that came from T cells, B-cell-depleted T cells, or PBMCs.

Method: immunoSEQ multiplex PCR; TCRdb's copy keeps in-frame clones and lacks some. The profile shows more than 110,000 clones, about 86% of them singletons. The TCR sequence derives from a human donor in a cohort sampled during active COVID-19. Material for sequencing was peripheral blood.

CDR3 amino acids: CASSLVSGYTF. In nucleotides, the CDR3 is TGTGCCAGCAGCTTAGTTAGTGGCTACACCTTC. The gene calls are TRBV13 and TRBJ1-2; no clear D. V shed 1 base and J shed 7 bases, with 4 bases lying between them. This CDR3 contains 11 residues. Germline CDR1 reads PRHDT; CDR2 reads FYEKMQ (reference sequence).